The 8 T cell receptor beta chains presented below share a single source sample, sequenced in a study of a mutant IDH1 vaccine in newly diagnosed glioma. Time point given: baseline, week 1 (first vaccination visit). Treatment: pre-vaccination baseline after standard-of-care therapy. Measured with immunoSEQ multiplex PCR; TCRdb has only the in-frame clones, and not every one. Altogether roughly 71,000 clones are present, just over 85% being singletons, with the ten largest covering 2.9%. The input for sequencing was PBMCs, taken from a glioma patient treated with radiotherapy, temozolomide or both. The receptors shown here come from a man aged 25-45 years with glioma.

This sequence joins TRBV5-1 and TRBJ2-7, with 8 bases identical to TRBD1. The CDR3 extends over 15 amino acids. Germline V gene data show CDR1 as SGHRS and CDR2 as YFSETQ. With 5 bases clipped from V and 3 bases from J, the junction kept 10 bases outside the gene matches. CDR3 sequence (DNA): TGCGCCAGCAGAATCACAGGGGGGCGAAACTACGAGCAGTACTTC. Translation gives CASRITGGRNYEQYF.

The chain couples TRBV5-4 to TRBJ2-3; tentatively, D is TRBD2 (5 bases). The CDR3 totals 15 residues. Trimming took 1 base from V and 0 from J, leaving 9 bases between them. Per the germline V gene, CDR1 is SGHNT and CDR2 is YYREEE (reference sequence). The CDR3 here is CASSLTGRSTDTQYF. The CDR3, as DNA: TGTGCCAGCAGCTTGACGGGAAGGAGCACAGATACGCAGTATTTT.

CDR3 nucleotides: TGTGCCAGCAGCACAGCCGGAGGTTTAATGGGGTACGAGCAGTACTTC. Translated, it gives CASSTAGGLMGYEQYF. The chain carries TRBV7-2 and TRBJ2-5; D is perhaps TRBD2 (5 bases). The J call is in doubt because the DNA end fits TRBJ2-7 better. The CDR3 runs to 16 residues. Germline CDR1 is SGHTA and CDR2 is FQGNSA.

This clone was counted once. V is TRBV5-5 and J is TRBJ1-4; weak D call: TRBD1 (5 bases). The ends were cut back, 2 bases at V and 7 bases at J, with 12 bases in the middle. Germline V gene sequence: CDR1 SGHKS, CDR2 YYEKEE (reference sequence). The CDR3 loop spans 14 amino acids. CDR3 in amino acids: CASSLVGGGEKLFF. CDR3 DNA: TGTGCCAGCAGCTTAGTTGGGGGAGGTGAAAAACTGTTTTTT.

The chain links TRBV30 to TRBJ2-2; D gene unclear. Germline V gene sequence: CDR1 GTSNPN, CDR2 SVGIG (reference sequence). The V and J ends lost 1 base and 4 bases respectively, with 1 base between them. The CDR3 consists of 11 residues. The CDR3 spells CAWSATGELFF. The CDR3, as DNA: TGTGCCTGGAGTGCCACCGGGGAGCTGTTTTTT. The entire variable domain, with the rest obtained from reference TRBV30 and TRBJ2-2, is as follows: SQTIHQWPATLVQPVGSPLSLECTVEGTSNPNLYWYRQAAGRGLQLLFYSVGIGQISSEVPQNLSASRPQDRQFILSSKKLLLSDSGFYLCAWSATGELFFGEGSRLTVL.

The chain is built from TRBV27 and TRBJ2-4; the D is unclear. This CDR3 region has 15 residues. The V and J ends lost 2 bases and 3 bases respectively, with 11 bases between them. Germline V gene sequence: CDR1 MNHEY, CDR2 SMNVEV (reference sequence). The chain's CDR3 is CASSLIGLGKNIQYF. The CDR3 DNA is TGTGCCAGCAGTTTAATAGGGCTGGGCAAAAACATTCAGTACTTC.

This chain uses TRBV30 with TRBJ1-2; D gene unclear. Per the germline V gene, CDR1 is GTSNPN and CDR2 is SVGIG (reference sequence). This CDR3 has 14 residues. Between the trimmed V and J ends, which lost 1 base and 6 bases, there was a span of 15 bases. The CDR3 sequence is CAWSGFSELDGYTF. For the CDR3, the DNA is TGTGCCTGGAGTGGATTTTCGGAATTGGATGGCTACACCTTC.

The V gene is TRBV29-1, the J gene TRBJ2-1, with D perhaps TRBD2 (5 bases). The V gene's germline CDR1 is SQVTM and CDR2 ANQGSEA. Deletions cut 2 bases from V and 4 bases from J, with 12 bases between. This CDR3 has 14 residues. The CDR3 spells CSVELPTGYNEQFF. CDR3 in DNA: TGCAGCGTTGAACTTCCAACGGGGTACAATGAGCAGTTCTTC.